These 13 T cell receptor beta chains were sequenced from one sample in a study of control samples from healthy donors and cancer patients. Only in-frame clones appear in the TCRdb table, and some are missing; sequencing was by immunoSEQ multiplex PCR. The sample has 35,000 to 55,000 clones, about 75% seen once. Sequenced sample: formalin-fixed, paraffin-embedded tissue. The receptors stem from a male donor with melanoma.

The J gene is TRBJ2-1, the V gene TRBV28; 10 nucleotides line up with TRBD1. In germline, CDR1 is MDHEN, CDR2 SYDVKM. The CDR3 runs 16 residues. The V gene end was trimmed by 6 bases and the J gene end by 5 bases; junction bases not matched to a gene: 10. The CDR3 nucleotides read TGTGCCAGCAGAGAATATCCGGGACAGGGGAACAATGAGCAGTTCTTC. Translating it yields CASREYPGQGNNEQFF.

The V call is TRBV3-1 (or the pseudogene TRBV3-2), the J call TRBJ2-3; D may be TRBD2 (6 bases). This CDR3 has 17 amino acids. Germline V gene lookup returns CDR1 LGHDT and CDR2 YNNKEL (reference sequence). Trimming took 1 base from V and 5 from J, leaving 19 bases between them. In nucleotides, the CDR3 is TGTGCCAGCAGCCAAGGTCTACCGGGAGCAGGTGGAGATACGCAGTATTTT. Translating it yields CASSQGLPGAGGDTQYF.

V and J are TRBV6-5 and TRBJ2-1, with 8 nucleotides matching TRBD2. From germline, CDR1 is MNHEY and CDR2 SVGAGI. J was trimmed by 5 bases and V by 6 bases; bases with no gene match: 6. This CDR3 is built from 14 residues. CDR3 sequence reads: CASRTGTRDNEQFF. In nucleotides, the CDR3 is TGTGCCAGCAGGACCGGGACTAGGGACAATGAGCAGTTCTTC.

The chain carries TRBV3-1 (or the pseudogene TRBV3-2) and TRBJ2-2, with TRBD1 matching over 10 bases. J lost 8 bases, V lost 3 bases, and 6 bases had no gene match. Germline CDR1 reads LGHDT; CDR2 reads YNNKEL (reference sequence). The CDR3 has 15 residues. Here the CDR3 reads CASSHRDRGAGELFF. CDR3 coding DNA: TGTGCCAGCAGCCACCGGGACAGGGGAGCTGGGGAGCTGTTTTTT.

The chain combines TRBV28 with TRBJ1-6; D possibly corresponds to TRBD1 (5 bases). Deletions cut 7 bases from V and 13 bases from J, with 14 bases between. CDR1 is MDHEN and CDR2 is SYDVKM in the germline V gene. The CDR3 spans 12 residues. The CDR3 region has the DNA TGTGCCAGCACCGACAGTTACCCTCCCCTCCACTTT. Translation gives CASTDSYPPLHF. The entire variable domain, with the rest obtained from reference TRBV28 and TRBJ1-6, is as follows: DVKVTQSSRYLVKRTGEKVFLECVQDMDHENMFWYRQDPGLGLRLIYFSYDVKMKEKGDIPEGYSVSREKKERFSLILESASTNQTSMYLCASTDSYPPLHFGNGTRLTVT.

This clone counts as medium-sized (0.01 to 0.1%). This CDR3 fails to terminate in the conserved phenylalanine or tryptophan, so it likely reflects a read error. Because the CDR3's place on the DNA is in doubt, the DNA is left out and the CDR3 is given as listed by TCRdb. This chain joins TRBV10-1 and TRBJ2-7; whether TRBD1, the table's D call, matches the DNA was not checked. The CDR3 contains 8 residues when both ends are counted. CDR1 is WNHNN and CDR2 is SYGVQD in the germline V gene (reference sequence). Here the CDR3 reads CASSDYGA.

CDR3 in DNA: TGTGCCAGCAGCTTAGGTCCAGCGGAGGGGTACGAGCAGTACTTC. Amino acids: CASSLGPAEGYEQYF. The chain recombines TRBV7-6 with TRBJ2-7; TRBD2 might be the D (6 bases). Trimming removed 1 base at V and 4 bases at J, with 14 bases between. Germline CDR1 is SGHVS and CDR2 is FNYEAQ. The CDR3 has 15 amino acids. The entire variable domain, with the rest obtained from reference TRBV7-6 and TRBJ2-7, is as follows: GAGVSQSPRYKVTKRGQDVALRCDPISGHVSLYWYRQALGQGPEFLTYFNYEAQQDKSGLPNDRFSAERPEGSISTLTIQRTEQRDSAMYRCASSLGPAEGYEQYFGPGTRLTVT.

The sample holds one count of this clone. The rearrangement uses TRBV15 and TRBJ2-1; weak D call: TRBD2 (6 bases). There are 16 residues in the CDR3. CDR1 is LNHNV and CDR2 is YYDKDF in the germline V gene (reference sequence). V was trimmed by 11 bases and J by 0 bases, leaving 20 bases between them. The CDR3 DNA sequence: TGTGCCTCCCAGGAGGGACCGGCCAGCTCCTACAATGAGCAGTTCTTC. This translates into CASQEGPASSYNEQFF.

The CDR3 DNA sequence: TGTGCCAGCAGTGAAGGGGGTTGGACTAATGAAAAACTGTTTTTT. Translation: CASSEGGWTNEKLFF. The chain couples TRBV2 to TRBJ1-4; D gene uncertain. Per germline, CDR1 SNHLY and CDR2 FYNNEI. V shed 1 base and J shed 2 bases, with 8 bases lying between them. The CDR3 runs 15 residues.

The CDR3 DNA reads TGCGCCAGCAGCCTGGGACTAGCGGGGCGCACAGATACGCAGTATTTT. The encoded protein is CASSLGLAGRTDTQYF. This chain uses TRBV4-1 with TRBJ2-3, with 13 positions matching TRBD2. The germline V gene has CDR1 MGHRA and CDR2 YSYEKL. V dropped 4 bases and J dropped 1; count of bases not matched to a gene: 2. The CDR3 totals 16 residues.

The genes are TRBV18 and TRBJ2-7, with 8 bases aligning to TRBD2. CDR1 and CDR2 (germline): KGHSH, LQKENI. J gave up 4 bases and V 3 bases, and 5 bases lay outside the gene matches. CDR3 size: 14 residues. This CDR3 reads CASSPGTSRYEQYF. CDR3 DNA sequence: TGTGCCAGCTCACCCGGGACTAGTCGGTACGAGCAGTACTTC.

The gene calls are TRBV5-1 and TRBJ2-5; 8 bases match TRBD2. V gave up 1 base and J gave up 2 bases; unmatched junction bases: 4. The CDR3 consists of 15 residues. CDR1 and CDR2 from the germline V gene are SGHRS and YFSETQ. CDR3 loop: CASSLRAGGQETQYF. In DNA, the CDR3 is TGCGCCAGCAGCTTGCGCGCGGGGGGTCAAGAGACCCAGTACTTC.

This clone was observed at least ten times. The rearrangement joins TRBV2 to TRBJ2-5; D perhaps matches TRBD2 (5 bases). Germline V gene data show CDR1 as SNHLY and CDR2 as FYNNEI. V lost 10 bases, J lost 3 bases, and 18 bases lay in between. CDR3 length: 14 amino acids. CDR3 DNA: TGTGCCAACGGTACCGGGAAGCCCGAAGAGACCCAGTACTTC. Translated: CANGTGKPEETQYF.